This TCR beta chain was identified during a study of T cell repertoires in cytomegalovirus infection. Broader study findings: CMV-specific TCR beta clonotypes restricted by HLA-C were the ones dominating the ex vivo response.

This clonotype was observed once. Its target is unknown. The CDR3 is 14 amino acids. V shed 0 bases and J shed 7 bases, with 10 bases lying between them. Per germline, CDR1 SGHNT and CDR2 YENEEA. Using its own MiXCR run on the reads, TCRdb lists one record per CDR3 protein. The sample records about 480,000 distinct CDR3 sequences, about 33% being singletons. The sequence was collected from a human donor in good health (CMV status not recorded). Some clones in this sample may be carry-over from other donors' samples. Specimen: cultured PBMCs, collected from culture after CMV antigen stimulation. This rearrangement joins TRBV11-3 to TRBJ2-1; tentative D call: TRBD2 (5 bases). The CDR3 sequence: CASSLDSGFNEQFF. The CDR3 coding sequence is TGTGCCAGCAGCTTAGATTCGGGATTTAATGAGCAGTTCTTC.